The next 17 T cell receptor beta chains were all read from a single sample in a study of breast tumors, draining lymph nodes, adjacent tissues. TCRdb processed the multiplex PCR reads anew with MiXCR; each CDR3 protein has one entry. The data show approximately 14,000 distinct CDR3 sequences, roughly 55% seen once. Sequenced input: tumor-adjacent breast tissue. These receptors were obtained from a female donor with breast cancer. Some clones in this sample may be carry-over from other donors' samples.

J is TRBJ2-3 and V is TRBV24-1, with 8 bases identical to TRBD2. V lost 7 bases to trimming and J lost 6 bases; unmatched junction nucleotides: 8. CDR1 KGHDR and CDR2 SFDVKD come from the germline V gene. The CDR3 has 14 amino acids. The CDR3 nucleotides read TGTGCCACCAGACCCGGGACTAGTGGCGATACGCAGTATTTT. This gives the protein CATRPGTSGDTQYF.

Points on this clonotype: No DNA is shown, since the ends of the CDR3 on it are uncertain; the CDR3 is the one TCRdb lists. The chain employs TRBV7-3 and TRBJ2-7; the table's D call TRBD1 went unverified against the DNA. CDR1 is SGHTA and CDR2 is FQGTGA in the germline V gene. Inclusive of both ends, the CDR3 amounts to 17 amino acids. CDR3: CASSIYLCSVGQEEQYF.

This clonotype was detected many times. The V gene is TRBV19, the J gene TRBJ1-2; D is possibly TRBD1 (5 bases). The CDR3 is 13 residues long. Trimming left V 4 bases short and J 6 bases short, with 12 bases between. Per the germline V gene, CDR1 is LNHDA and CDR2 is SQIVND (reference sequence). The CDR3 loop reads CASSRSRADGYTF. The CDR3 DNA is TGTGCCAGTAGTAGGTCCAGGGCGGATGGCTACACCTTC. The full variable domain, completed using reference TRBV19 and TRBJ1-2, is DGGITQSPKYLFRKEGQNVTLSCEQNLNHDAMYWYRQDPGQGLRLIYYSQIVNDFQKGDIAEGYSVSREKKESFPLTVTSAQKNPTAFYLCASSRSRADGYTFGSGTRLTVV.

The chain recombines TRBV6-1 with TRBJ2-7, with D perhaps TRBD1 or TRBD2 (5 bases each). The V end was cut by 5 bases, the J end by 2 bases, with 13 bases between. Per the germline V gene, CDR1 is MNHNS and CDR2 is SASEGT. The CDR3 runs 14 residues. The CDR3 reads CASSRDPSTYEQYF. The CDR3 nucleotides read TGTGCCAGCAGTAGGGACCCTTCGACCTACGAGCAGTACTTC.

Concerning this clonotype itself: This may arise from a read error, as a much more abundant clone is one base away. V usage is TRBV6-2 or TRBV6-3 and J usage is TRBJ1-1; D is uncertain. The CDR3 has 12 amino acids. Germline CDR1 reads MNHEY; CDR2 reads SVGEGT. V lost 6 bases and J 8 bases, leaving 13 bases between the germline ends. The CDR3 spells CASRRIPREAFF. The CDR3 DNA reads TGTGCCAGCAGACGTATTCCCCGCGAAGCTTTCTTT.

The CDR3, as DNA: TGTGCCAGCAGCCATGGGCAGGGGTACGAGACCCAGTACTTC. It codes for CASSHGQGYETQYF. This rearrangement joins TRBV14 to TRBJ2-5; D possibly corresponds to TRBD1 (6 bases). The germline V and J ends were trimmed by 3 bases and 5 bases, with 13 bases remaining between them. The CDR3 is 14 amino acids. The V gene's germline CDR1 is SGHDN and CDR2 FVKESK. Filled out from reference TRBV14 and TRBJ2-5, the complete variable domain reads EAGVTQFPSHSVIEKGQTVTLRCDPISGHDNLYWYRRVMGKEIKFLLHFVKESKQDESGMPNNRFLAERTGGTYSTLKVQPAELEDSGVYFCASSHGQGYETQYFGPGTRLLVL.

The V gene is TRBV10-3, the J gene TRBJ1-3; no clear D. The CDR3 has 13 residues. With 6 bases removed from V and 2 bases from J, the gap between germline ends came to 8 bases. Germline loops: CDR1 ENHRY, CDR2 SYGVKD. Here the CDR3 reads CAIRRRTGNTIYF. CDR3 nucleotides: TGTGCCATCAGGAGGAGAACTGGAAACACCATATATTTT.

This clonotype appeared a single time. CDR3 region: CASTPPYNEQFF. CDR3 bases: TGTGCCAGCACGCCGCCCTACAATGAGCAGTTCTTC. The chain uses TRBV28 and TRBJ2-1; D not resolved. CDR1 is MDHEN, CDR2 SYDVKM, per germline. V lost 7 bases and J 2 bases, leaving 6 bases between the germline ends. The CDR3 has 12 residues.

This clonotype was seen only once. V usage is TRBV5-6 and J usage is TRBJ2-7, with 7 positions matching TRBD1. This CDR3 has 16 residues. Germline lookup yields CDR1 SGHDT and CDR2 YYEEEE. Trimming removed 1 base from V and 3 bases from J; junction bases left unmatched: 10. The CDR3, as DNA: TGTGCCAGCAGCTTGCAGGCAGGGACAGAAAACTACGAGCAGTACTTC. Residues: CASSLQAGTENYEQYF.

On this clonotype: A much larger clone differs from this one at a single base, so this may be a read error. This rearrangement joins TRBV20-1 to TRBJ1-1; D may be TRBD1 (6 bases). Per the germline V gene, CDR1 is DFQATT and CDR2 is SNEGSKA (reference sequence). Trimming took 5 bases from V and 1 from J, leaving 23 bases between them. This CDR3 contains 17 residues. The CDR3 is CSARAGAEEIGNTEAFF. In nucleotides, the CDR3 is TGCAGTGCTCGCGCAGGGGCCGAAGAGATTGGGAACACTGAAGCTTTCTTT.

This chain connects TRBV7-2 to TRBJ2-3; 9 positions match TRBD2. Per the germline V gene, CDR1 is SGHTA and CDR2 is FQGNSA. The CDR3 contains 24 residues. The V and J ends lost 7 bases and 2 bases, in that order; junction bases with no gene match: 34. The CDR3 spells CASKPERRRRGNGLAGLNTDTQYF. CDR3 DNA: TGTGCCAGCAAGCCGGAGAGACGGAGACGGGGAAACGGGCTAGCGGGACTCAACACAGATACGCAGTATTTT.

Ten or more counts support this clonotype. This could be a read error, since a much larger clone is one nucleotide away. The V and J genes are TRBV7-6 and TRBJ2-3; TRBD1 matches at 7 bases. CDR1 and CDR2 from the germline V gene are SGHVS and FNYEAQ. This CDR3 region has 17 residues. This CDR3 is CASSLAPRGPRTDPQYF. The CDR3 DNA reads TGTGCCAGCAGCTTAGCCCCGAGGGGGCCCCGCACAGATCCGCAGTATTTT.

The rearrangement uses TRBV20-1 and TRBJ2-5; the D call may be TRBD1 or TRBD2 (6 bases each). Germline CDR1 is DFQATT and CDR2 is SNEGSKA (reference sequence). The CDR3 totals 13 residues. The V end was cut by 3 bases, the J end by 4 bases, with 12 bases between. CDR3 in amino acids: CSARTGAGETQYF. The DNA for the CDR3 is TGCAGTGCTAGGACGGGGGCGGGAGAGACCCAGTACTTC.

This clonotype was observed at least ten times. J is TRBJ2-5 and V is TRBV6-5; the match to TRBD1 covers 8 bases. Germline loops: CDR1 MNHEY, CDR2 SVGAGI. V was clipped by 6 bases and J by 2 bases; unmatched bases: 5. The CDR3 is 14 residues long. CDR3: CASSAGGRQETQYF. For the CDR3, the DNA is TGTGCCAGCAGCGCAGGGGGCCGGCAAGAGACCCAGTACTTC.

J is TRBJ1-2 and V is TRBV6-1, with a weak D call TRBD1 (6 bases). Germline-derived CDR1 and CDR2 are MNHNS and SASEGT. The CDR3 totals 12 residues. V lost 8 bases and J lost 3, with 10 bases in between. CDR3 sequence reads: CASVPGDYGYTF. The CDR3 DNA reads TGTGCCAGCGTTCCAGGGGACTATGGCTACACCTTC.

The rearrangement links TRBV3-1 to TRBJ1-5, with no clear D. CDR1 LGHDT and CDR2 YNNKEL come from the germline V gene (reference sequence). Trimming removed 1 base at V and 7 bases at J, with 8 bases between. This CDR3 has 13 amino acids. The CDR3 bases are TGTGCCAGCAGCCAAGGGACCGTACAGCCCCAGCATTTT. Protein: CASSQGTVQPQHF.

This clonotype was counted at least ten times. One end of the junction is discordant with germline, which a read error may explain. The chain combines TRBV20-1 with TRBJ2-1; D gene ambiguous. Germline V CDR1 and CDR2: DFQATT, SNEGSKA (reference sequence). CDR3 length: 11 residues. The CDR3 DNA reads TGCAGTGCTCTTAGTGGGCCTGAGCAGTCCTTC. This codes for CSALSGPEQSF.